This T cell receptor beta chain was documented in a study of OX40 agonist ivuxolimab in advanced cancers. Study-wide context: Head and neck, renal cell, melanoma or hepatocellular carcinoma were the cancers that dose-escalation patients had.

Points from the study as a whole: Normalized expansion of T-cell clones was also low for some nonresponders. Those patients achieving a partial response at 0.1-3.0 mg/kg showed among the lowest clonal expansion.

The CDR3 length is 15 residues. From germline, CDR1 is SGHRS and CDR2 YFSETQ. V lost 0 bases to trimming and J lost 8 bases, with 14 bases between them. Sequencing used immunoSEQ multiplex PCR; TCRdb keeps in-frame clones, though not all of them. There are 60,000 to 75,000 clones in the sample; approximately 80% occur only once, and over 1.3% lies in the top ten. To note about this clone: The antigen is not known.

V is TRBV5-1 and J is TRBJ1-4, with D possibly being TRBD1 (5 bases). Sample: CD4+ or CD8+ T cells sorted from blood, taken in a trial of the OX40 agonist ivuxolimab. The sequence derives from an adult with an advanced solid tumor such as melanoma, head and neck, liver or kidney cancer. CDR3: CASSLDAGRGEKLFF. The CDR3 region has the DNA TGCGCCAGCAGCTTGGATGCAGGGCGGGGAGAAAAACTGTTTTTT.